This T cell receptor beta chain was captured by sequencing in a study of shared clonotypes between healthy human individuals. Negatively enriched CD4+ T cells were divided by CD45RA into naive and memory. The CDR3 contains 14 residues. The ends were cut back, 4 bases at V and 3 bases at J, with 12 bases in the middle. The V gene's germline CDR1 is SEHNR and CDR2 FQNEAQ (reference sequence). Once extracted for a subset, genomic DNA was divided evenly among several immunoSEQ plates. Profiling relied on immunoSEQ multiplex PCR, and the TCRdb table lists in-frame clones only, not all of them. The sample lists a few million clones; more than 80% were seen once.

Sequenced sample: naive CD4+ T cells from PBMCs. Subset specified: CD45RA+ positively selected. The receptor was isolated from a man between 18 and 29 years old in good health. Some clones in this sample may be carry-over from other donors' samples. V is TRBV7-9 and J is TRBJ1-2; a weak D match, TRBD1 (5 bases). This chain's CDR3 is CASSSLGVDYGYTF. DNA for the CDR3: TGTGCCAGCAGCTCACTAGGGGTTGACTATGGCTACACCTTC.